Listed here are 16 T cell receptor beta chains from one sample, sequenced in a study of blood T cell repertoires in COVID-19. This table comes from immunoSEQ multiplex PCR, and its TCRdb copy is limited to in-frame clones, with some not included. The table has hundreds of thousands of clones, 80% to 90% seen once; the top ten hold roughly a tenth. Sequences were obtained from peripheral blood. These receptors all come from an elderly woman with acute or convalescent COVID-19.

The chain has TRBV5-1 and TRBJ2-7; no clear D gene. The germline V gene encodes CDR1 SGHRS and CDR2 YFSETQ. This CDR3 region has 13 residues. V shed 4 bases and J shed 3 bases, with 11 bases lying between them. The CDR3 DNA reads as TGCGCCAGCAGCCCCCGAGTCGGCTACGAGCAGTACTTC. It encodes CASSPRVGYEQYF. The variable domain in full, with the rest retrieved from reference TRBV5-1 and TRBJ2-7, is KAGVTQTPRYLIKTRGQQVTLSCSPISGHRSVSWYQQTPGQGLQFLFEYFSETQRNKGNFPGRFSGRQFSNSRSEMNVSTLELGDSALYLCASSPRVGYEQYFGPGTRLTVT.

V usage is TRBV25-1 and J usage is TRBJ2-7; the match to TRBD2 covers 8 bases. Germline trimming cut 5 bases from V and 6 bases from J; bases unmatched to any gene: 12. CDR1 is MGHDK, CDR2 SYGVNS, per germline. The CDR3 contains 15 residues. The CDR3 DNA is TGTGCCAGCAGTCCACCCCTACGCGGGGGGCTCGAGCAGTACTTC. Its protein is CASSPPLRGGLEQYF.

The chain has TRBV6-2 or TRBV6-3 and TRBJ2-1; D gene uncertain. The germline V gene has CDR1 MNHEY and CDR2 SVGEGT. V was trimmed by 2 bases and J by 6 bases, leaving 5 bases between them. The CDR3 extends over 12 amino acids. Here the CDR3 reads CASSYPSNEQFF. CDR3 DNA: TGTGCCAGCAGTTACCCATCCAATGAGCAGTTCTTC.

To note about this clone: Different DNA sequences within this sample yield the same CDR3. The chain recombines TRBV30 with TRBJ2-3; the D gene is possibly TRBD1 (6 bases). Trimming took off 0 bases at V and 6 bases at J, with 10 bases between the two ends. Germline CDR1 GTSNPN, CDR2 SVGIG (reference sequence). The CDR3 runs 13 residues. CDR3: CAWSVQGADTQYF. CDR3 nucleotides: TGTGCCTGGAGTGTACAGGGAGCGGATACGCAGTATTTT.

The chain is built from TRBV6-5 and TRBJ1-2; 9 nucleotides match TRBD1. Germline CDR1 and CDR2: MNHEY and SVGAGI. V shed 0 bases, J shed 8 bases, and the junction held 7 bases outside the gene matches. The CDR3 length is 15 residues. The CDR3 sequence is CASSYSVGTGFGYTF. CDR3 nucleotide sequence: TGTGCCAGCAGTTACTCGGTCGGGACAGGGTTCGGCTACACCTTC.

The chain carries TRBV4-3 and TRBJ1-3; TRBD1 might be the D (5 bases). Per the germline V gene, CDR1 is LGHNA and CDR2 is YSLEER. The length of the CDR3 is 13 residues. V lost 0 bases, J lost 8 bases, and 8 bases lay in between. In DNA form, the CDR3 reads TGCGCCAGCAGCCAAGAAATCAGGGACACCATATATTTT. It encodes CASSQEIRDTIYF.

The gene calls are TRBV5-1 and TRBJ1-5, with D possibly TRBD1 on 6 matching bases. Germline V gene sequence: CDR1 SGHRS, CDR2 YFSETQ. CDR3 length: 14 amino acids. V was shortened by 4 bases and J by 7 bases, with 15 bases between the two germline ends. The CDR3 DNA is TGCGCCAGCAGCCCGGCTGGGGGGGCCCAGCCCCAGCATTTT. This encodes CASSPAGGAQPQHF.

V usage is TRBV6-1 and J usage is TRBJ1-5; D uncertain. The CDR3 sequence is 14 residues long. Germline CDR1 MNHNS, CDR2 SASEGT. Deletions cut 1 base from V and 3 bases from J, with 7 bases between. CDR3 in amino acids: CASSEERANQPQHF. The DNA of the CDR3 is TGTGCCAGCAGTGAAGAGAGGGCCAATCAGCCCCAGCATTTT.

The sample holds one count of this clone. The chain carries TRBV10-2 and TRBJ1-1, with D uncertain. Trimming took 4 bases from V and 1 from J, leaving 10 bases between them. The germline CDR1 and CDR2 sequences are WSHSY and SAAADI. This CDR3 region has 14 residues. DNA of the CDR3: TGCGCCAGCAGTGCCTCCGGGAGGAACACTGAAGCTTTCTTT. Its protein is CASSASGRNTEAFF.

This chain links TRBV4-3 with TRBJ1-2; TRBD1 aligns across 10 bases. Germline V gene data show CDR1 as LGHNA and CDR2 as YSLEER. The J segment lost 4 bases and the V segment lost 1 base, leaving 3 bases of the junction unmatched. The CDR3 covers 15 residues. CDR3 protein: CASSQVGQGIYGYTF. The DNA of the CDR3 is TGCGCCAGCAGCCAAGTGGGACAGGGGATCTATGGCTACACCTTC.

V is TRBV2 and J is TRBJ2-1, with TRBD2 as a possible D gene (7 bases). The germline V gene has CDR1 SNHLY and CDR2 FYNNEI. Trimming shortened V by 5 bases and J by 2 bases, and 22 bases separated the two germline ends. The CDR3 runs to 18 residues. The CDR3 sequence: CASSRGVAGAFPYNEQFF. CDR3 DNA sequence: TGTGCCAGCAGTAGGGGGGTGGCGGGGGCCTTCCCCTACAATGAGCAGTTCTTC.

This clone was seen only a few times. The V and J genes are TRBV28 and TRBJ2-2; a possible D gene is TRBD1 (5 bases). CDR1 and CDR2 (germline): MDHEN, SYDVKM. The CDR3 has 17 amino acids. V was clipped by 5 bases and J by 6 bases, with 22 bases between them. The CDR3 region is CASSPWGRVRGAGELFF. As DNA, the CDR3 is TGTGCCAGCAGTCCATGGGGCAGGGTAAGGGGCGCCGGGGAGCTGTTTTTT. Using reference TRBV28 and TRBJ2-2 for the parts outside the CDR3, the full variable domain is DVKVTQSSRYLVKRTGEKVFLECVQDMDHENMFWYRQDPGLGLRLIYFSYDVKMKEKGDIPEGYSVSREKKERFSLILESASTNQTSMYLCASSPWGRVRGAGELFFGEGSRLTVL.

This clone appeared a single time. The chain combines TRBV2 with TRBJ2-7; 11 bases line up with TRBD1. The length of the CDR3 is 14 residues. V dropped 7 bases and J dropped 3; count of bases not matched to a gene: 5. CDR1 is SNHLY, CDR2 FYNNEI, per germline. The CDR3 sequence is CASMMDRGLYEQYF. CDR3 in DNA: TGTGCCAGCATGATGGACAGGGGGCTCTACGAGCAGTACTTC.

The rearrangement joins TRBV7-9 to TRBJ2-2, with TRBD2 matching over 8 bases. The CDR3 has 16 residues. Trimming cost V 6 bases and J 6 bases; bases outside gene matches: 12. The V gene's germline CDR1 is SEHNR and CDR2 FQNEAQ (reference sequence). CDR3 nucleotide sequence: TGTGCCAGCAGGGTTCCGGGACTAGAGGCGGCCGGGGAGCTGTTTTTT. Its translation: CASRVPGLEAAGELFF.

The CDR3 spells CASSWGGRSTDTQYF. In DNA, the CDR3 is TGTGCCAGCAGTTGGGGAGGGCGGAGCACAGATACGCAGTATTTT. The chain carries TRBV27 and TRBJ2-3, with 7 nucleotides matching TRBD2. CDR3 length: 15 residues. CDR1 and CDR2 from the germline V gene are MNHEY and SMNVEV (reference sequence). J gave up 0 bases and V 4 bases, and 4 bases lay outside the gene matches.

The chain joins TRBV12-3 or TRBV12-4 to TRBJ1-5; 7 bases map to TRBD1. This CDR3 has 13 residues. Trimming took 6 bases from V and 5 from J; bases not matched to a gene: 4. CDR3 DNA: TGTGCCAGCAGGGAGGGACAGCATCAGCCCCAGCATTTT. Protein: CASREGQHQPQHF.